Listed below are T cell receptor beta chains from one sample, sequenced in a study of beta chain features in type 1 diabetes. Produced via immunoSEQ multiplex PCR; TCRdb's table is partial and in-frame only. The sample lists about 320,000 clones; roughly 15% were seen once. Sequenced sample: central memory CD4+ T cells from blood. The source of these receptors is a man aged 25 to 40 in good health. The CDR3 runs from the conserved cysteine through the conserved F or W. Fields, in order: D gene, V gene, clone size, J gene, CDR3 DNA, CDR3 protein. The D gene is left open where the match is weak. Size tells how often a clone was seen (once, few, many) or the class of an expanded clone, and some rows leave it out.

d_call: -
v_call: TRBV6-6
clone_size: few
j_call: TRBJ1-1
cdr3_nt: TGTGCCAGCAGTTACTCAGGGGGCACTGAAGCTTTCTTT
cdr3_aa: CASSYSGGTEAFF

d_call: -
v_call: TRBV5-1
clone_size: -
j_call: TRBJ2-7
cdr3_nt: TGCGCCAGCAGGAAGCCAGAAGATTACGAGCAGTACTTC
cdr3_aa: CASRKPEDYEQYF

d_call: -
v_call: TRBV6-5
clone_size: -
j_call: TRBJ2-1
cdr3_nt: TGTGCCAGCAGTTACTCGTTAGGAGGCCACAATGAGCAGTTCTTC
cdr3_aa: CASSYSLGGHNEQFF

d_call: TRBD2
v_call: TRBV27
clone_size: many
j_call: TRBJ2-3
cdr3_nt: TGTGCCAGCAGTAGGACTAGCGCCTACGATACGCAGTATTTT
cdr3_aa: CASSRTSAYDTQYF

d_call: -
v_call: TRBV6-6
clone_size: -
j_call: TRBJ2-3
cdr3_nt: TGTGCCAGCAGTCCGACGACTCCTAGCACAGATACGCAGTATTTT
cdr3_aa: CASSPTTPSTDTQYF

d_call: TRBD2
v_call: TRBV7-9
clone_size: few
j_call: TRBJ2-1
cdr3_nt: TGTGCCAGCAGTCGGGGGGAGAGGCGGGAGGGTGAGTTCTTC
cdr3_aa: CASSRGERREGEFF

d_call: -
v_call: TRBV5-1
clone_size: few
j_call: TRBJ1-3
cdr3_nt: TGCGCCAGCAGCTTGGCTGGACAGGGAAACACCATATATTTT
cdr3_aa: CASSLAGQGNTIYF

d_call: -
v_call: TRBV18
clone_size: few
j_call: TRBJ1-4
cdr3_nt: TGTGCCAGCTCACCCTTAGCACCAGCAACTAATGAAAAACTGTTTTTT
cdr3_aa: CASSPLAPATNEKLFF

d_call: -
v_call: TRBV29-1
clone_size: few
j_call: TRBJ1-3
cdr3_nt: TGCAGCGTTGAAGCCGGACTTCGGAACACCATATATTTT
cdr3_aa: CSVEAGLRNTIYF

d_call: -
v_call: TRBV4-1
clone_size: -
j_call: TRBJ1-5
cdr3_nt: TGCGCCAGCAGCCAAGATCAGGGAGGTCAGCCCCAGCATTTT
cdr3_aa: CASSQDQGGQPQHF

d_call: -
v_call: TRBV7-9
clone_size: -
j_call: TRBJ2-3
cdr3_nt: TGTGCCAGCAGCCGGAACGGTTTCCAAATGCAGTATTTT
cdr3_aa: CASSRNGFQMQYF

d_call: -
v_call: TRBV5-6
clone_size: -
j_call: TRBJ1-1
cdr3_nt: TGTGCCAGCAGCTTCAGGGTAAACACTGAAGCTTTCTTT
cdr3_aa: CASSFRVNTEAFF

d_call: -
v_call: TRBV6-1
clone_size: -
j_call: TRBJ1-5
cdr3_nt: TGTGCCAGCACAAATAGTCAGCCCCAGCATTTT
cdr3_aa: CASTNSQPQHF

d_call: TRBD2
v_call: TRBV4-3
clone_size: once
j_call: TRBJ2-1
cdr3_nt: TGCGCCAGCAGCTTAAACCCCAGCGGGAGGTCCTACAATGAGCAGTTCTTC
cdr3_aa: CASSLNPSGRSYNEQFF

d_call: TRBD1
v_call: TRBV4-1
clone_size: -
j_call: TRBJ1-2
cdr3_nt: TGCGCCAGCAGCCCCGACCAGGGGACAGGGTATGGCTACACCTTC
cdr3_aa: CASSPDQGTGYGYTF

d_call: TRBD2
v_call: TRBV29-1
clone_size: few
j_call: TRBJ2-3
cdr3_nt: TGCAGCGTTGTTTATAGCGGGAGCTCGGGAGATACGCAGTATTTT
cdr3_aa: CSVVYSGSSGDTQYF

d_call: -
v_call: TRBV4-3
clone_size: few
j_call: TRBJ1-1
cdr3_nt: TGCGCCAGCAGCCAAGGCAGTAGGAACACTGAAGCTTTCTTT
cdr3_aa: CASSQGSRNTEAFF

d_call: TRBD1
v_call: TRBV30
clone_size: few
j_call: TRBJ2-5
cdr3_nt: TGTGCCTGGAGTTTGGGACAGGTACAAGAGACCCAGTACTTC
cdr3_aa: CAWSLGQVQETQYF

d_call: TRBD2
v_call: TRBV10-3
clone_size: -
j_call: TRBJ2-3
cdr3_nt: TGTGCCATCAGGACTAGCTTAGGCACAGATACGCAGTATTTT
cdr3_aa: CAIRTSLGTDTQYF

d_call: -
v_call: TRBV19
clone_size: -
j_call: TRBJ1-2
cdr3_nt: TGTGCCAGTAGAATGACCAATGTCGACTATGGCTACACCTTC
cdr3_aa: CASRMTNVDYGYTF

d_call: -
v_call: TRBV11-2
clone_size: few
j_call: TRBJ2-7
cdr3_nt: TGTGCCAGCAGCCCCGACGGGCTTATTTACGAGCAGTACTTC
cdr3_aa: CASSPDGLIYEQYF

d_call: -
v_call: TRBV7-3
clone_size: -
j_call: TRBJ1-1
cdr3_nt: TGTGCCAGCAGCTTAGACAGGTCCACTGAAGCTTTCTTT
cdr3_aa: CASSLDRSTEAFF

d_call: TRBD1
v_call: TRBV7-9
clone_size: -
j_call: TRBJ2-2
cdr3_nt: TGTGCCAGCAGCCGACCGGGACAGCGAGGGTCCGGGGAGCTGTTTTTT
cdr3_aa: CASSRPGQRGSGELFF

d_call: TRBD2
v_call: TRBV6-5
clone_size: few
j_call: TRBJ2-3
cdr3_nt: TGTGCCAGCAGCTCCACTAGCGGGATAACAGATACGCAGTATTTT
cdr3_aa: CASSSTSGITDTQYF

d_call: TRBD1
v_call: TRBV7-7
clone_size: few
j_call: TRBJ2-5
cdr3_nt: TGTGCCAGCAGCTCACCGCCGGGACAGGGGGAGACCCAGTACTTC
cdr3_aa: CASSSPPGQGETQYF

d_call: -
v_call: TRBV14
clone_size: many
j_call: TRBJ2-3
cdr3_nt: TGTGCCAGCAGCCTACTGAGCGGTACGCAGTATTTT
cdr3_aa: CASSLLSGTQYF

d_call: -
v_call: TRBV5-6
clone_size: -
j_call: TRBJ1-2
cdr3_nt: TGTGCCAGCAGCTTGGGGTTGACGGAGTACACCAACTATGGCTACACCTTC
cdr3_aa: CASSLGLTEYTNYGYTF

d_call: -
v_call: TRBV30
clone_size: few
j_call: TRBJ1-1
cdr3_nt: TGTGCCTGGAGTGTTTCTCGGGGGAAGGCTTTCTTT
cdr3_aa: CAWSVSRGKAFF

d_call: -
v_call: TRBV2
clone_size: few
j_call: TRBJ1-2
cdr3_nt: TGTGCCAGCAGTCAACGAGAGTATGGCTACACCTTC
cdr3_aa: CASSQREYGYTF

d_call: -
v_call: TRBV7-6
clone_size: once
j_call: TRBJ2-1
cdr3_nt: TGTGCCAGCAGCTCCCCCCCGGGGGGCTCCCACAATGAGCAGTTCTTC
cdr3_aa: CASSSPPGGSHNEQFF

d_call: TRBD1
v_call: TRBV7-9
clone_size: few
j_call: TRBJ1-1
cdr3_nt: TGTGCCAGCAGCGACAGGGGGGAAACTGAAGCTTTCTTT
cdr3_aa: CASSDRGETEAFF

d_call: TRBD2
v_call: TRBV9
clone_size: -
j_call: TRBJ2-7
cdr3_nt: TGTGCCAGCAGCGTTCACCCTAGCGGGGGGGCCTACGAGCAGTACTTC
cdr3_aa: CASSVHPSGGAYEQYF

d_call: -
v_call: TRBV5-1
clone_size: -
j_call: TRBJ1-1
cdr3_nt: TGCGCCAGCAGCTTGGCTGGAGGGTCGAACACTGAAGCTTTCTTT
cdr3_aa: CASSLAGGSNTEAFF